This entry concerns a single T cell receptor beta chain. As yet, its antigen is unknown. CDR1 is SEHNR, CDR2 FQNEAQ, per germline (reference sequence). The CDR3 length is 13 residues. This entry comes from a study of post-analysis software for immune sequencing data. Presence of unique molecular identifiers characterized the TCR beta cDNA libraries. TCRdb used MiXCR to reprocess the PCR reads, holding one entry per CDR3 protein. The profile covers hundreds of thousands of distinct CDR3 sequences, with 45% appearing a single time and 12% taken by the ten largest. Study-wide results and caveats: Higher frequency in patients than in controls was seen for roughly 5 TRBV segments, with TRBV5-6, TRBV5-1 and TRBV20-1 among them. When compared against controls, multiple sclerosis patients showed significantly lower normalized Chao1 diversity.

This sequence was found in a girl aged 10 to 17 with multiple sclerosis. V and J are TRBV7-9 and TRBJ2-5; TRBD2 agrees at 7 bases. Judging by the DNA end, TRBJ2-7 fits better; the J call may be wrong. Sequencing was carried out using blood. CDR3 region: CASSETRGVEQYF. The CDR3 nucleotides read TGTGCCAGCAGCGAAACTCGGGGGGTCGAGCAGTACTTC.